This entry features one T cell receptor (beta chain) sequence. The antigen remains unidentified. 13 Jbeta primers and 60 Vbeta primers were used for the PCR. Sequencing was performed with immunoSEQ multiplex PCR; in TCRdb, only in-frame clones are kept and a portion is missing. The table lists about 200,000 clones, 85% of them singletons. CDR1 SGHDN and CDR2 FVKESK come from the germline V gene. The V segment lost 8 bases and the J segment 4 bases; nucleotides outside the gene matches: 4. The CDR3 spans 13 residues. This sample is part of a study of cytomegalovirus exposure and HLA in healthy donors. The study, taken as a whole, reports: V- and J-gene trimming in TCR beta was tied to a missense DCLRE1C variant by an analysis performed later.

The chain is built from TRBV14 and TRBJ2-3; TRBD1 matches at 9 bases. Material: PBMCs. The origin of this receptor is a woman aged 45 to 65 in good health and CMV-seronegative. The CDR3 protein is CASGTGLADTQYF. In nucleotides, the CDR3 is TGTGCCAGCGGGACAGGGCTCGCAGATACGCAGTATTTT.